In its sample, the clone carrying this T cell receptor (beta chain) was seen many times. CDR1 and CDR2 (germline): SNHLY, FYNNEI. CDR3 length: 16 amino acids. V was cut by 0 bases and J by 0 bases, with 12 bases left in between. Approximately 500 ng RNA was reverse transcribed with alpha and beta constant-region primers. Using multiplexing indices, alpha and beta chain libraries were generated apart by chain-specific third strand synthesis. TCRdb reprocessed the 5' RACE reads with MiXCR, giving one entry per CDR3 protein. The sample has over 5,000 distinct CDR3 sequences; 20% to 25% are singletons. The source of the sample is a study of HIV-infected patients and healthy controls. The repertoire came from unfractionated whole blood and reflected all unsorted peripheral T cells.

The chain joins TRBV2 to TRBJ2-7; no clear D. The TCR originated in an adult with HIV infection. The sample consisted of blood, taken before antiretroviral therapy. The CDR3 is CASSEAPGPVSYEQYF. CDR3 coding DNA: TGTGCCAGCAGTGAAGCGCCCGGACCGGTCTCCTACGAGCAGTACTTC.